This T cell receptor (beta chain) was found in a study of blood T cell repertoires in COVID-19. Overall study context: Acute and convalescent COVID-19 specimens originated in the United States, Italy and Spain. PBMCs, B-cell-depleted T cells, or T cells were the source of the cDNA or gDNA that made up the material.

V was pared by 7 bases and J by 5 bases, with 14 bases between. CDR3 length: 13 amino acids. Clones were sequenced by immunoSEQ multiplex PCR, and TCRdb holds only the in-frame ones, with some missing. This table has 120,000 or so clones, around 79% appearing once. The genes are TRBV12-3 or TRBV12-4 and TRBJ1-1; D is unresolved. Sequencing was done on a sample of peripheral blood. This TCR was recovered from a man over 45 with acute or convalescent COVID-19. CDR3 nucleotide sequence: TGTGCCAGCACTAAGACCGACGGGACTGAAGCTTTCTTT. This sequence encodes CASTKTDGTEAFF.